This is a list of T cell receptor beta chains from one sample in a study of cytomegalovirus exposure and HLA in healthy donors. The protocol was immunoSEQ multiplex PCR, while the TCRdb copy is restricted to in-frame clones and leaves out a portion. This table has around 120,000 clones, about 59% appearing once. Material: PBMCs. Receptors were obtained from a man between 25 and 39 years old in good health and CMV-seropositive. CDR3s include the opening cysteine and the closing phenylalanine or tryptophan. Each record gives: D gene, clone size, J gene, CDR3 length, V gene, CDR3 protein, CDR3 DNA. A D gene is named only where the DNA matches it firmly. The size entry is marked missing in some rows and otherwise reads once, few, many or a size class.

- - TRBJ1-1 15 TRBV19 CASRTAGAVNTEAFF TGTGCCAGCCGAACGGCGGGGGCGGTGAACACTGAAGCTTTCTTT
TRBD1 - TRBJ2-5 16 TRBV4-1 CASSQRRDRGRSDQYF TGCGCCAGCAGCCAACGCCGGGACAGGGGGCGCAGCGACCAGTACTTC
- few TRBJ1-1 17 TRBV15 CATSRDTPGAMNTEAFF TGTGCCACCAGCAGAGATACCCCAGGTGCTATGAACACTGAAGCTTTCTTT
- - TRBJ1-1 16 TRBV6-6 CASSPAAQGGFTEAFF TGTGCCAGCAGTCCAGCTGCCCAGGGAGGATTTACTGAAGCTTTCTTT
- once TRBJ2-7 14 TRBV19 CASSIGTPTYEQYF TGTGCCAGTAGTATCGGGACACCCACCTACGAGCAGTACTTC
TRBD1 - TRBJ1-5 13 TRBV6-5 CATPGGSNQPQHF TGTGCCACCCCAGGGGGGAGCAATCAGCCCCAGCATTTT
- - TRBJ1-5 15 TRBV5-4 CASRGTGPGSQPQHF TGTGCCAGCAGGGGAACAGGCCCGGGCAGTCAGCCCCAGCATTTT
TRBD1 - TRBJ1-1 11 TRBV19 CASQGVTEAFF TGTGCCAGCCAGGGGGTTACTGAAGCTTTCTTT
- once TRBJ2-1 12 TRBV30 CAWKGSGAWQFF TGTGCCTGGAAGGGTAGTGGGGCTTGGCAGTTCTTC
- - TRBJ2-5 13 TRBV5-1 CASTPDTQETQYF TGCGCCAGCACGCCAGATACACAAGAGACCCAGTACTTC
- - TRBJ1-3 15 TRBV7-6 CASSPTRHSGNTIYF TGTGCCAGCAGCCCGACGAGGCACTCTGGAAACACCATATATTTT
- - TRBJ1-6 17 TRBV15 CATSRDSELTGNSPLHF TGTGCCACCAGCAGAGATTCAGAATTAACGGGGAATTCACCCCTCCACTTT
TRBD1 - TRBJ1-1 15 TRBV27 CASSTRTGGNTEAFF TGTGCCAGCAGTACCCGGACAGGGGGGAACACTGAAGCTTTCTTT
- - TRBJ2-4 16 TRBV7-9 CASSPAGNPAKNIQYF TGTGCCAGCAGCCCCGCCGGGAATCCAGCCAAAAACATTCAGTACTTC
- - TRBJ1-1 16 TRBV6-5 CASSYSIWQKNTEAFF TGTGCCAGCAGTTACTCTATATGGCAGAAGAACACTGAAGCTTTCTTT
TRBD1 - TRBJ2-2 16 TRBV5-1 CASSLSPGQLTGELFF TGCGCCAGCAGCTTGTCCCCGGGACAGTTAACCGGGGAGCTGTTTTTT
TRBD1 few TRBJ1-2 15 TRBV5-3 CARSLQGASNYGYTF TGTGCCAGAAGCTTACAGGGGGCCAGTAACTATGGCTACACCTTC
TRBD2 - TRBJ2-7 15 TRBV6-1 CASKEERGASYEQYF TGTGCCAGCAAAGAGGAGCGGGGGGCCTCCTACGAGCAGTACTTC
- once TRBJ2-3 16 TRBV18 CASSPPVGGSTDTQYF TGTGCCAGCTCACCACCGGTGGGGGGAAGCACAGATACGCAGTATTTT
TRBD2 - TRBJ2-1 14 TRBV10-1 CASSDSSGGDEQFF TGCGCCAGCAGTGATTCCAGCGGGGGAGATGAGCAGTTCTTC
TRBD1 few TRBJ1-2 11 TRBV6-5 CASAGGYGYTF TGTGCCAGCGCAGGGGGCTATGGCTACACCTTC
TRBD1 - TRBJ1-2 13 TRBV2 CASRGTGIYGYTF TGTGCCAGCAGAGGGACAGGGATCTATGGCTACACCTTC
- - TRBJ1-5 12 TRBV27 CASSPVGGPQHF TGTGCCAGCAGCCCGGTTGGAGGGCCCCAGCATTTT
TRBD1 - TRBJ2-7 15 TRBV7-8 CASSFSGTVGYEQYF TGTGCCAGCAGCTTCTCTGGGACAGTTGGCTACGAGCAGTACTTC
- - TRBJ2-7 14 TRBV27 CASSRGRGRYEQYF TGTGCCAGCAGCCGGGGCCGGGGGAGGTACGAGCAGTACTTC
- - TRBJ2-5 13 TRBV7-2 CASSLERQETQYF TGTGCCAGCAGCTTAGAGAGGCAAGAGACCCAGTACTTC
TRBD1 - TRBJ2-2 18 TRBV6-4 CASSDNLVGRGPSGELFF TGTGCCAGCAGTGACAATTTAGTAGGCAGGGGGCCCTCCGGGGAGCTGTTTTTT
- - TRBJ2-3 14 TRBV6-6 CASSVASSTDTQYF TGTGCCAGCAGTGTCGCGTCTAGCACAGATACGCAGTATTTT
- few TRBJ1-4 13 TRBV2 CASGFLFGEKLFF TGTGCCAGCGGCTTCTTATTTGGTGAAAAACTGTTTTTT
- few TRBJ2-2 16 TRBV21-1 CASSKKVRGDTGELFF TGTGCCAGCAGCAAAAAGGTTCGGGGGGACACCGGGGAGCTGTTTTTT
- - TRBJ2-5 14 TRBV2 CASSADRGGETQYF TGTGCCAGCAGTGCTGACAGAGGGGGAGAGACCCAGTACTTC
TRBD2 - TRBJ2-7 15 TRBV10-3 CAISEGTSGGYEQYF TGTGCCATCAGTGAGGGGACTAGCGGGGGCTACGAGCAGTACTTC
- once TRBJ2-3 14 TRBV5-1 CASSYLTGTDTQYF TGCGCCAGCAGCTATTTAACAGGGACAGATACGCAGTATTTT
TRBD2 - TRBJ2-5 15 TRBV5-4 CASSLGRGGEETQYF TGTGCCAGCAGCTTGGGTCGGGGGGGGGAAGAGACCCAGTACTTC
- - TRBJ1-6 14 TRBV6-4 CASSDSDTNSPLHF TGTGCCAGCAGTGACTCGGACACCAATTCACCCCTCCACTTT
- - TRBJ1-2 13 TRBV5-8 CASSFQVRYGYTF TGTGCCAGCAGCTTTCAGGTTCGCTATGGCTACACCTTC
TRBD1 - TRBJ2-1 13 TRBV7-8 CASSSPDRGEAFF TGTGCCAGCAGCTCCCCGGACAGGGGGGAGGCGTTCTTC
TRBD2 - TRBJ2-1 13 TRBV6-6 CASSLTSDTEQFF TGTGCCAGCAGTTTAACTAGCGACACTGAGCAGTTCTTC
- - TRBJ1-2 13 TRBV25-1 CASTAIGGGGYTF TGTGCCAGCACCGCTATAGGGGGTGGCGGCTACACCTTC
TRBD1 - TRBJ2-7 13 TRBV19 CASIGQGDYEQYF TGTGCCAGTATCGGACAGGGGGACTACGAGCAGTACTTC
TRBD2 few TRBJ2-5 16 TRBV5-1 CASSEGTSGLGETQYF TGCGCCAGCAGCGAAGGGACTAGCGGGCTGGGGGAGACCCAGTACTTC
TRBD1 - TRBJ2-7 15 TRBV27 CASSAIGTGFRMQYF TGTGCCAGCAGTGCCATCGGGACAGGGTTTCGCATGCAGTACTTC
TRBD2 - TRBJ2-3 16 TRBV4-2 CASSQQTSTSTDTQYF TGTGCCAGCAGCCAACAGACTAGCACCAGCACAGATACGCAGTATTTT